This TCR beta chain is drawn from a study of shared clonotypes between healthy human individuals. Generated by immunoSEQ multiplex PCR, the TCRdb table keeps only in-frame clones and is missing some. The data hold 2 million or so clones, with around 95% observed a single time. Every contributor of samples was a Caucasian grown-up residing in Nashville, Tennessee. Researchers partitioned CD4+ cells into CD45RA+ naive and CD45RA-negative memory subsets. The CDR3 runs 15 residues. V was trimmed by 1 base and J by 8 bases, leaving 15 bases between them. The germline gives CDR1 SGHRS, CDR2 YFSETQ. This receptor was taken from a man aged 18 to 29 in good health. The material sequenced was naive CD4+ T cells sorted from blood. Subset meaning: CD45RA+ positively selected. This chain connects TRBV5-1 to TRBJ1-4, with TRBD1 as a possible D gene (5 bases). As DNA, the CDR3 is TGCGCCAGCAGCTTGCGACGAGGGGCGCGAGAAAAACTGTTTTTT. Its protein product is CASSLRRGAREKLFF.